One sample yielded the 32 T cell receptor beta chains listed below, sequenced in a study of B cell selection in AIRE deficiency. CD4+CD127+ cells were sorted as the conventional CD4 T cells. Assay used: immunoSEQ multiplex PCR; TCRdb lists only in-frame clones, some missing. Of 20,000 to 30,000 clones in the sample, 90% to 98% are singletons; the top ten hold around 0.22%. The sequencing sample was made of CD4+CD127+ conventional T cells sorted from PBMCs. All receptors come from a human donor in good health.

The rearrangement uses TRBV5-1 and TRBJ2-2; no clear D gene. With 2 bases removed from V and 4 bases from J, the gap between germline ends came to 15 bases. The germline gives CDR1 SGHRS, CDR2 YFSETQ. The CDR3 is 16 residues long. The CDR3 coding sequence is TGCGCCAGCAGCTTTGCTCCCGGTTATAGCACCGGGGAGCTGTTTTTT. Translated, it gives CASSFAPGYSTGELFF.

The chain carries TRBV19 and TRBJ2-7, with 7 bases fitting TRBD2. Trimming cost V 4 bases and J 2 bases; bases outside gene matches: 5. The CDR3 has 14 amino acids. Germline V lookup: CDR1 LNHDA, CDR2 SQIVND (reference sequence). The DNA for the CDR3 is TGTGCCAGTAGTAGTATAGCGGGCACCTACGAGCAGTACTTC. Protein product: CASSSIAGTYEQYF.

The chain combines TRBV28 with TRBJ2-1, with D unresolved. Trimming took off 5 bases at V and 8 bases at J, with 7 bases between the two ends. This CDR3 spans 11 amino acids. Germline V gene lookup returns CDR1 MDHEN and CDR2 SYDVKM. The CDR3 sequence is CASSPHDEQFF. Here the CDR3 DNA reads TGTGCCAGCAGTCCGCACGATGAGCAGTTCTTC.

The rearrangement links TRBV5-1 to TRBJ2-2, with no clear D. V was shortened by 0 bases and J by 0 bases, with 12 bases between the two germline ends. CDR1 SGHRS and CDR2 YFSETQ come from the germline V gene. This CDR3 spans 17 amino acids. In DNA, the CDR3 is TGCGCCAGCAGCTTGGAACTAACAAGGACGAACACCGGGGAGCTGTTTTTT. It codes for CASSLELTRTNTGELFF.

The V gene is TRBV25-1, the J gene TRBJ2-2; D remains ambiguous. The germline gives CDR1 MGHDK, CDR2 SYGVNS. Trimming took 3 bases from V and 0 from J, leaving 8 bases between them. This CDR3 spans 15 amino acids. In DNA, the CDR3 is TGTGCCAGCAGTGATTGGAGATCGAACACCGGGGAGCTGTTTTTT. Its translation is CASSDWRSNTGELFF.

The V call is TRBV7-3, the J call TRBJ2-5; D might be TRBD1 or TRBD2, each matching 5 bases. Trimming pared 2 bases from V and 4 bases from J, leaving 14 bases between. The CDR3 sequence is 15 residues long. Germline V gene data show CDR1 as SGHTA and CDR2 as FQGTGA. This CDR3 reads CASSLQGPEGETQYF. CDR3 in DNA: TGTGCCAGCAGCTTACAGGGACCCGAGGGAGAGACCCAGTACTTC.

The chain employs TRBV28 and TRBJ2-7; 9 bases agree with TRBD1. From germline, CDR1 is MDHEN and CDR2 SYDVKM. V shed 3 bases, J shed 2 bases, and the junction held 8 bases outside the gene matches. The CDR3 has 16 amino acids. The CDR3, as DNA: TGTGCCAGCAGTTTGGGGGGGACAGGGAACCCCTACGAGCAGTACTTC. This codes for CASSLGGTGNPYEQYF.

This clone was counted once. As DNA, the CDR3 is TGCGCCAGCAAGACCGTCACAGATACGCAGTATTTT. It codes for CASKTVTDTQYF. This rearrangement joins TRBV5-1 to TRBJ2-3, with D hard to call. Trimming removed 6 bases from V and 2 bases from J, with 7 bases in between. The CDR3 contains 12 residues. Germline V gives CDR1 SGHRS, CDR2 YFSETQ.

J is TRBJ2-3 and V is TRBV27; 8 positions match TRBD1. Per germline, CDR1 MNHEY and CDR2 SMNVEV (reference sequence). Germline trimming cut 4 bases from V and 3 bases from J; bases unmatched to any gene: 9. The CDR3 is made up of 16 amino acids. For the CDR3, the DNA is TGTGCCAGCAGTTCGTCAGGGGGCTCATGGACAGATACGCAGTATTTT. The encoded protein is CASSSSGGSWTDTQYF.

J is TRBJ2-5 and V is TRBV6-1, with a weak D call TRBD2 (6 bases). V was trimmed by 4 bases and J by 5 bases, leaving 8 bases between them. Germline assignment: CDR1 MNHNS and CDR2 SASEGT. The CDR3 runs to 12 residues. In DNA, the CDR3 is TGTGCCAGCAGTGTGGGGGGTGAGACCCAGTACTTC. It translates to CASSVGGETQYF.

The chain has TRBV27 and TRBJ1-2; possible D gene TRBD1, 5 bases. V lost 5 bases and J 0 bases, leaving 10 bases between the germline ends. Germline V gene sequence: CDR1 MNHEY, CDR2 SMNVEV (reference sequence). This CDR3 is 14 amino acids long. CDR3 region: CASSQGSSNYGYTF. CDR3 sequence (DNA): TGTGCCAGCAGTCAGGGTAGTTCTAACTATGGCTACACCTTC.

The genes are TRBV29-1 and TRBJ2-7; a weak D match, TRBD2 (5 bases). The V gene's germline CDR1 is SQVTM and CDR2 ANQGSEA. The V end was cut by 5 bases, the J end by 0 bases, with 20 bases between. The CDR3 runs to 16 residues. DNA for the CDR3: TGCAGCGTTCAAGGTCGGACTGCCCGAAGCTCCTACGAGCAGTACTTC. Its protein is CSVQGRTARSSYEQYF.

This chain joins TRBV7-9 and TRBJ2-3; TRBD2 agrees at 9 bases. The CDR3 contains 15 residues. In germline, CDR1 is SEHNR, CDR2 FQNEAQ (reference sequence). The V segment lost 8 bases and the J segment 7 bases; nucleotides outside the gene matches: 13. The CDR3 protein is CASGPYGTSFNTQYF. CDR3 DNA: TGTGCCAGCGGACCGTACGGGACTAGCTTTAATACGCAGTATTTT. The variable domain in full, completed from reference TRBV7-9 and TRBJ2-3, reads DTGVSQNPRHKITKRGQNVTFRCDPISEHNRLYWYRQTLGQGPEFLTYFQNEAQLEKSRLLSDRFSAERPKGSFSTLEIQRTEQGDSAMYLCASGPYGTSFNTQYFGPGTRLTVL.

The chain is built from TRBV6-1 and TRBJ1-5; D gene unclear. Germline CDR1 and CDR2: MNHNS and SASEGT. CDR3 length equals 13 residues. V was cut by 7 bases and J by 5 bases, with 12 bases left in between. In DNA, the CDR3 is TGTGCCAGCAAGGACGGTGGGCATCAGCCCCAGCATTTT. This gives the protein CASKDGGHQPQHF.

V is TRBV5-1 and J is TRBJ2-1; 7 bases are a match to TRBD2. The CDR3 runs to 16 residues. V trimming: 4 bases; J trimming: 1 base; junction bases outside the gene matches: 8. Germline assignment: CDR1 SGHRS and CDR2 YFSETQ. CDR3 coding DNA: TGCGCCAGCAGCCCGAAGGAGGGAGGGTCCTACAATGAGCAGTTCTTC. It yields the protein CASSPKEGGSYNEQFF.

J is TRBJ2-1 and V is TRBV4-1; TRBD2 matches at 11 bases. After removal of 1 base from V and 6 bases from J, the junction contained 8 bases not matched to a gene. Germline CDR1 is MGHRA and CDR2 is YSYEKL. CDR3 length: 17 residues. The CDR3: CASSQAPPSGRINEQFF. Here the CDR3 DNA reads TGCGCCAGCAGCCAAGCCCCCCCTAGCGGGAGGATCAATGAGCAGTTCTTC.

The V and J genes are TRBV5-1 and TRBJ2-1, with TRBD1 matching over 11 bases. The germline V gene has CDR1 SGHRS and CDR2 YFSETQ. With V trimmed by 4 bases and J by 3 bases, 3 bases remained unmatched. The CDR3 is 15 residues long. The CDR3 region has the DNA TGCGCCAGCAGCCAAGGGACAGGGGGCTACAATGAGCAGTTCTTC. Its translation is CASSQGTGGYNEQFF.

This chain uses TRBV25-1 with TRBJ2-7, with 8 bases that match TRBD1. Trimming at V came to 3 bases and at J to 3 bases, leaving 10 bases not matched to a gene. The CDR3 totals 16 residues. Germline values: CDR1 MGHDK, CDR2 SYGVNS. The CDR3: CASSDDLTGEIYEQYF. CDR3 DNA sequence: TGTGCCAGCAGTGACGACCTGACAGGGGAAATCTACGAGCAGTACTTC.

This clone was detected only once. V is TRBV14 and J is TRBJ2-5; D may match TRBD1 or TRBD2 (6 bases each). The DNA end lines up better with TRBJ2-7; the J call may be wrong. Germline V CDR1 and CDR2: SGHDN, FVKESK. The CDR3 contains 14 residues. In DNA form, the CDR3 reads TGTGCCAGCAGCCAAAGAGGGGGGCTCTACGAGCAGTACTTC. Its protein is CASSQRGGLYEQYF.

V and J are TRBV19 and TRBJ1-2; TRBD1 matches 10 bases. This CDR3 is 16 amino acids long. Germline CDR1 and CDR2: LNHDA and SQIVND (reference sequence). Trimming at V came to 6 bases and at J to 4 bases, leaving 11 bases not matched to a gene. CDR3: CASSRDRGSYGYGYTF. The CDR3 nucleotides are TGTGCCAGTAGCCGGGACAGGGGCTCTTACGGCTATGGCTACACCTTC.

The chain is built from TRBV6-5 and TRBJ2-3; D is unclear. The V and J ends lost 7 bases and 1 base respectively, with 9 bases between them. The CDR3 covers 13 residues. The germline V gene has CDR1 MNHEY and CDR2 SVGAGI. CDR3 coding DNA: TGTGCCAGCAAATACTCGGGCACAGATACGCAGTATTTT. It specifies CASKYSGTDTQYF.

The genes are TRBV6-1 and TRBJ2-7; 8 bases are a match to TRBD1. Germline CDR1 reads MNHNS; CDR2 reads SASEGT. V gave up 8 bases and J gave up 1 base; unmatched junction bases: 10. The CDR3 extends over 15 amino acids. CDR3: CASGRGQGQSYEQYF. CDR3 coding DNA: TGTGCCAGCGGACGCGGACAGGGTCAATCCTACGAGCAGTACTTC.

V and J are TRBV15 and TRBJ1-1; D perhaps matches TRBD1 (6 bases). Germline-derived CDR1 and CDR2 are LNHNV and YYDKDF (reference sequence). V lost 0 bases and J lost 3, with 14 bases in between. The CDR3 is 16 amino acids. The CDR3 nucleotides read TGTGCCACCAGCAGAGATCTCTCTTCAGGGGACACTGAAGCTTTCTTT. As protein: CATSRDLSSGDTEAFF. The variable domain in full, completed from reference TRBV15 and TRBJ1-1, reads DAMVIQNPRYQVTQFGKPVTLSCSQTLNHNVMYWYQQKSSQAPKLLFHYYDKDFNNEADTPDNFQSRRPNTSFCFLDIRSPGLGDTAMYLCATSRDLSSGDTEAFFGQGTRLTVV.

To note about this clone: A read error may produce the germline difference seen at one junction end. This sequence joins TRBV5-1 and TRBJ1-2; D is uncertain. Looked up from germline, CDR1 is SGHRS and CDR2 is YFSETQ. The CDR3 extends over 12 amino acids. For the CDR3, the DNA is TGTGCCAGCAGCTTGGCTGGCTATGGCTACACCTTC. Translating it yields CASSLAGYGYTF.

The V call is TRBV4-2, the J call TRBJ2-5; no reliable D call. CDR1 and CDR2 from the germline V gene are LGHNA and YNFKEQ. This CDR3 region has 15 residues. Trimming took off 0 bases at V and 5 bases at J, with 13 bases between the two ends. The CDR3 nucleotides read TGTGCCAGCAGCCAAGACGTGGCTACGACGGAGACCCAGTACTTC. Translating gives CASSQDVATTETQYF.

This clone has a single count. The rearrangement uses TRBV28 and TRBJ1-5; D possibly corresponds to TRBD1 (5 bases). Germline V gives CDR1 MDHEN, CDR2 SYDVKM. This CDR3 has 16 amino acids. V shed 6 bases and J shed 5 bases, with 20 bases lying between them. Here the CDR3 reads CASSPGATARDQPQHF. CDR3 in DNA: TGTGCCAGCAGCCCTGGGGCTACCGCGAGGGATCAGCCCCAGCATTTT.

This clone was seen more than once but under ten times. V usage is TRBV5-1 and J usage is TRBJ1-2; D gene unclear. This CDR3 has 13 amino acids. Germline lookup yields CDR1 SGHRS and CDR2 YFSETQ. The V end was cut by 2 bases, the J end by 6 bases, with 11 bases between. In DNA form, the CDR3 reads TGCGCCAGCAGCTTTTTCGACGGAAATGGCTACACCTTC. This encodes CASSFFDGNGYTF.

The rearrangement links TRBV7-3 to TRBJ1-5; no firm D call. The CDR3 has 13 residues. Germline lookup yields CDR1 SGHTA and CDR2 FQGTGA. The V end was cut by 1 base, the J end by 3 bases, with 4 bases between. The chain's CDR3 is CASSLMNNQPQHF. CDR3 DNA sequence: TGTGCCAGCAGCTTAATGAACAATCAGCCCCAGCATTTT. The whole variable domain, filled in from reference TRBV7-3 and TRBJ1-5, reads GAGVSQTPSNKVTEKGKYVELRCDPISGHTALYWYRQSLGQGPEFLIYFQGTGAADDSGLPNDRFFAVRPEGSVSTLKIQRTERGDSAVYLCASSLMNNQPQHFGDGTRLSIL.

The chain has TRBV11-3 and TRBJ2-7; 8 bases fit TRBD2. V dropped 1 base and J dropped 2; count of bases not matched to a gene: 4. Germline-derived CDR1 and CDR2 are SGHNT and YENEEA. The CDR3 is 15 residues long. The DNA for the CDR3 is TGTGCCAGCAGCTTAGCACTAGCGGAGGCCTACGAGCAGTACTTC. This codes for CASSLALAEAYEQYF.

The chain recombines TRBV5-1 with TRBJ2-5, with TRBD1 identical over 7 bases. Germline loops: CDR1 SGHRS, CDR2 YFSETQ. CDR3 length: 15 residues. J was trimmed by 1 base and V by 1 base; bases with no gene match: 4. The CDR3 region is CASSLRDSFQETQYF. As DNA, the CDR3 is TGCGCCAGCAGCTTGAGGGACAGCTTCCAAGAGACCCAGTACTTC.

The genes are TRBV7-2 and TRBJ2-7; 7 positions match TRBD2. With V trimmed by 3 bases and J by 0 bases, 11 bases remained unmatched. This CDR3 is 17 amino acids long. The germline gives CDR1 SGHTA, CDR2 FQGNSA. The CDR3 coding sequence is TGTGCCAGCAGCTTGAGGGGAGGGCGGGTTGGCTCCTACGAGCAGTACTTC. Its translation: CASSLRGGRVGSYEQYF.

In nucleotides, the CDR3 is TGTGCCAGCAGCAGCGGAGGCGCCTCCAATCAGCCCCAGCATTTT. Amino acid sequence: CASSSGGASNQPQHF. The rearrangement joins TRBV6-5 to TRBJ1-5; D is uncertain. CDR3 length: 15 amino acids. Trimming cost V 6 bases and J 3 bases, with 15 bases left between them. Germline V lookup: CDR1 MNHEY, CDR2 SVGAGI.